These 9 T cell receptor beta chains share one sample of origin, sequenced in a study of cytomegalovirus exposure and HLA in healthy donors. The PCR ran on 60 Vbeta and 13 Jbeta primers. Sequencing used immunoSEQ multiplex PCR; TCRdb keeps in-frame clones, though not all of them. The table records approximately 190,000 clones, roughly 80% of them present only once. The sequencing sample was made of PBMCs. All receptors derive from a man in his fifties or sixties in good health and CMV-seronegative.

This sequence joins TRBV29-1 and TRBJ2-3, with D perhaps matching TRBD2 (6 bases). Germline-derived CDR1 and CDR2 are SQVTM and ANQGSEA. V gave up 3 bases and J gave up 1 base, with 14 bases separating them. The CDR3 is made up of 15 amino acids. The DNA for the CDR3 is TGCAGCGTTGACGGGTTTAGCGGAGGCACAGATACGCAGTATTTT. Protein sequence: CSVDGFSGGTDTQYF.

This clone was detected only a few times. The rearrangement uses TRBV11-2 and TRBJ2-1; 9 bases are a match to TRBD1. Looked up from germline, CDR1 is SGHAT and CDR2 is FQNNGV. The V and J ends lost 2 bases and 10 bases, in that order; junction bases with no gene match: 9. The CDR3 extends over 15 amino acids. For the CDR3, the DNA is TGTGCCAGCAGCTTATTCGACAGGGGGGCCCGGGAGCAGTTCTTC. Translating it yields CASSLFDRGAREQFF.

V usage is TRBV19 and J usage is TRBJ2-2, with unresolved D. Deletions cut 2 bases from V and 8 bases from J, with 3 bases between. The germline gives CDR1 LNHDA, CDR2 SQIVND (reference sequence). This CDR3 contains 11 residues. The CDR3 loop is CASSIYGELFF. CDR3 sequence (DNA): TGTGCCAGTAGTATATATGGGGAGCTGTTTTTT.

CDR3: CASSIRALGNEQFF. The CDR3 DNA sequence: TGTGCCAGTAGTATCAGGGCTTTAGGTAATGAGCAGTTCTTC. The chain is built from TRBV19 and TRBJ2-1, with D possibly matching TRBD1 (5 bases). This CDR3 has 14 amino acids. The V gene lost 3 bases and the J gene lost 7 bases, with 13 bases spanning the gap. Germline V gene data show CDR1 as LNHDA and CDR2 as SQIVND (reference sequence).

In regard to this clone: One junction end disagrees with the germline gene, perhaps due to a read error. The V and J genes are TRBV7-9 and TRBJ1-4, with 9 positions matching TRBD1. Germline-derived CDR1 and CDR2 are SEHNR and FQNEAQ (reference sequence). The CDR3 extends over 15 amino acids. The CDR3 region has the DNA TGTTCCAGCAGCTTAAACAGGGGGCGAGGTGAAAAACTGTTTTTT. This sequence encodes CSSSLNRGRGEKLFF.

The chain uses TRBV4-1 and TRBJ1-3; TRBD1 aligns across 7 bases. Germline V lookup: CDR1 MGHRA, CDR2 YSYEKL. CDR3 length equals 15 residues. Trimming cost V 4 bases and J 4 bases; bases outside gene matches: 7. This chain's CDR3 is CASSRRQGPGNTIYF. The CDR3 bases are TGCGCCAGCAGCCGGAGACAGGGACCCGGAAACACCATATATTTT.

The chain couples TRBV4-3 to TRBJ1-5; D not resolved. CDR1 LGHNA and CDR2 YSLEER come from the germline V gene. This CDR3 contains 14 residues. Trimming took off 0 bases at V and 2 bases at J, with 5 bases between the two ends. As DNA, the CDR3 is TGCGCCAGCAGCCAAGACGGGGGCAATCAGCCCCAGCATTTT. It codes for CASSQDGGNQPQHF.

J is TRBJ1-2 and V is TRBV4-1; perhaps TRBD1 as D (5 bases). There are 14 residues in the CDR3. V dropped 3 bases and J dropped 2 bases, with 10 bases sitting between them. Per the germline V gene, CDR1 is MGHRA and CDR2 is YSYEKL. The CDR3 coding sequence is TGCGCCAGCAGCCAGAGCGGGGGAAACTATGGCTACACCTTC. Translated: CASSQSGGNYGYTF.

The rearrangement joins TRBV5-6 to TRBJ1-2; unclear D gene. Germline CDR1 and CDR2: SGHDT and YYEEEE. The CDR3 covers 14 residues. Trimming pared 2 bases from V and 3 bases from J, leaving 11 bases between. The CDR3 coding sequence is TGTGCCAGCAGCTTAACTGGAGACTACTATGGCTACACCTTC. Encoded protein: CASSLTGDYYGYTF.